This is a list of T cell receptor beta chains from one sample in a study of blood T cell repertoires in COVID-19. Repertoires were generated with immunoSEQ multiplex PCR, while TCRdb's copy carries only in-frame clones and drops some. Counted here are roughly 570,000 clones, roughly nine tenths occurring once; the ten biggest clones make up around 7.8%. The sample was peripheral blood. These receptor sequences come from a woman aged 45-65 years with COVID-19, enrolled during active disease. Each CDR3 is given with its conserved first and last residue. D genes are given only for firm matches. Size is omitted from some rows. Given values are once, few, many or a class for expanded clones.

>.|TRBV5-1|few|TRBJ2-1
CASRSSGSYNEQFF
TGCGCCAGCAGATCCAGCGGATCCTACAATGAGCAGTTCTTC
>.|TRBV20-1|.|TRBJ2-3
CSASGALTDTQYF
TGCAGTGCGAGTGGGGCCCTCACAGATACGCAGTATTTT
>.|TRBV24-1|.|TRBJ1-2
CATSDPPLRRNYGYTF
TGTGCCACCAGTGACCCCCCGCTTAGGCGGAACTATGGCTACACCTTC
>TRBD1|TRBV5-1|.|TRBJ1-4
CASSLLGTGGEKLFF
TGCGCCAGCAGCTTGCTTGGGACAGGTGGGGAAAAACTGTTTTTT
>.|TRBV6-5|.|TRBJ1-2
CASSRDKDYGYTF
TGTGCCAGCAGCCGGGACAAAGACTATGGCTACACCTTC
>.|TRBV11-2|.|TRBJ2-7
CASSLGGGGEQYF
TGTGCCAGCAGCTTAGGGGGAGGAGGGGAGCAGTACTTC
>.|TRBV15|.|TRBJ1-6
CATSREWDSNSPLHF
TGTGCCACCAGCAGGGAATGGGACTCTAATTCACCCCTCCACTTT
>TRBD2|TRBV4-1|.|TRBJ2-3
CASSQLAGGSPDTQYF
TGCGCCAGCAGCCAATTAGCGGGGGGTTCCCCAGATACGCAGTATTTT
>.|TRBV27|.|TRBJ2-1
CASSSSGSYNEQFF
TGTGCCAGCAGTTCGAGTGGTTCCTACAATGAGCAGTTCTTC
>.|TRBV5-4|.|TRBJ1-2
CASSLGGRGRYGYTF
TGTGCCAGCAGCTTGGGAGGGAGGGGAAGGTATGGCTACACCTTC
>.|TRBV7-9|.|TRBJ2-3
CASSFGADTQYF
TGTGCCAGCAGCTTCGGAGCAGATACGCAGTATTTT
>TRBD2|TRBV20-1|.|TRBJ2-5
CSASPGLAGTQETQYF
TGCAGTGCTAGTCCTGGACTAGCGGGGACGCAAGAGACCCAGTACTTC
>.|TRBV30|once|TRBJ1-2
CAFSDRYYGYTF
TGTGCCTTCTCGGACAGATACTATGGCTACACCTTC
>.|TRBV4-1|.|TRBJ2-7
CASSQDWGAAGEQYF
TGCGCCAGCAGCCAAGATTGGGGCGCCGCTGGAGAGCAGTACTTC
>TRBD1|TRBV6-6|few|TRBJ2-4
CASSTRDRGRKNIQYF
TGTGCCAGCAGTACCCGGGACAGGGGGCGTAAAAACATTCAGTACTTC
>.|TRBV18|.|TRBJ2-5
CASSPLGAGRETQYF
TGTGCCAGCTCACCTTTAGGGGCAGGAAGGGAGACCCAGTACTTC
>.|TRBV9|.|TRBJ1-5
CASSAQGANQPQHF
TGTGCCAGCAGCGCCCAGGGTGCAAATCAGCCCCAGCATTTT
>TRBD2|TRBV9|.|TRBJ2-3
CASSVGGGPTDTQYF
TGTGCCAGCAGCGTCGGCGGGGGGCCCACAGATACGCAGTATTTT
>TRBD1|TRBV27|.|TRBJ2-7
CASSARQGIRVYEQYF
TGTGCCAGCAGTGCCCGACAGGGGATCAGAGTCTACGAGCAGTACTTC
>TRBD1|TRBV6-5|.|TRBJ1-4
CASSVDREANEKLFF
TGTGCCAGCAGCGTGGACAGGGAGGCTAATGAAAAACTGTTTTTT
>TRBD1|TRBV6-5|few|TRBJ1-3
CASSYSTGAGNTIYF
TGTGCCAGCAGTTACTCGACAGGGGCTGGAAACACCATATATTTT
>.|TRBV14|.|TRBJ1-1
CASRGDYEAFF
TGTGCCAGCAGGGGGGACTATGAAGCTTTCTTT
>.|TRBV5-1|.|TRBJ1-2
CASSLEGGNYGYTF
TGCGCCAGCAGCTTGGAGGGAGGGAACTATGGCTACACCTTC
>TRBD1|TRBV24-1|.|TRBJ1-5
CATSAGTGVEPQHF
TGTGCCACCAGCGCGGGGACAGGAGTAGAACCCCAGCATTTT
>TRBD1|TRBV28|.|TRBJ2-7
CASRSDRGVYEQYF
TGTGCCAGCAGATCGGACAGGGGTGTGTACGAGCAGTACTTC
>TRBD2|TRBV6-1|.|TRBJ2-3
CASSGEGRGPADTQYF
TGTGCCAGCAGTGGGGAGGGTAGGGGACCCGCAGATACGCAGTATTTT
>TRBD2|TRBV11-2|.|TRBJ2-1
CASSPGWRGVYNEQFF
TGTGCCAGCAGCCCTGGGTGGCGGGGGGTTTACAATGAGCAGTTCTTC
>.|TRBV19|.|TRBJ1-5
CASSRSGQNQPQHF
TGTGCCAGTAGTAGATCTGGACAGAATCAGCCCCAGCATTTT
>.|TRBV10-3|.|TRBJ2-7
CAISERGPRQYF
TGTGCCATCAGTGAAAGAGGGCCGCGGCAGTACTTC
>.|TRBV11-2|.|TRBJ1-1
CASSLEIGGNTEAFF
TGTGCCAGCAGCTTAGAGATTGGAGGGAACACTGAAGCTTTCTTT
>TRBD1|TRBV9|.|TRBJ1-4
CASSDRDGRGRGEKLFF
TGTGCCAGCAGCGACCGGGATGGCAGGGGGAGAGGGGAAAAACTGTTTTTT
>TRBD1|TRBV28|.|TRBJ2-3
CASRDRGTDTQYF
TGTGCCAGCAGGGACAGGGGAACAGATACGCAGTATTTT
>TRBD1|TRBV5-1|.|TRBJ1-2
CASSNNRGDGYTF
TGCGCCAGCAGCAATAACAGGGGCGATGGCTACACCTTC
>TRBD1|TRBV18|.|TRBJ1-2
CASSPDRGTGGYTF
TGTGCCAGCTCACCAGACAGGGGGACCGGAGGCTACACCTTC
>.|TRBV29-1|once|TRBJ1-4
CSVAEQEKLFF
TGCAGCGTTGCAGAACAGGAAAAACTGTTTTTT
>.|TRBV7-9|.|TRBJ2-1
CASSPTGGWSNEQFF
TGTGCCAGCAGCCCCACTGGCGGGTGGTCCAATGAGCAGTTCTTC
>TRBD2|TRBV9|.|TRBJ2-3
CASTAGLMADTQYF
TGTGCCAGCACCGCGGGACTAATGGCAGATACGCAGTATTTT
>.|TRBV7-2|.|TRBJ1-5
CASSLGLSNQPQHF
TGTGCCAGCAGCTTAGGACTCAGCAATCAGCCCCAGCATTTT
>.|TRBV19|.|TRBJ1-5
CASSMWGQVNQPQHF
TGTGCCAGTAGTATGTGGGGGCAGGTCAATCAGCCCCAGCATTTT
>.|TRBV19|many|TRBJ1-2
CASSTGRAASNYGYTF
TGTGCCAGCAGTACCGGCAGGGCGGCATCTAACTATGGCTACACCTTC
>TRBD1|TRBV9|.|TRBJ1-2
CASSAPGQPLGYTF
TGTGCCAGCAGCGCCCCGGGACAGCCTCTTGGCTACACCTTC
>.|TRBV30|.|TRBJ2-1
CAWSLALAAYNEQFF
TGTGCCTGGAGTTTGGCGCTAGCCGCCTACAATGAGCAGTTCTTC
>.|TRBV3-1/TRBV3-2|.|TRBJ2-1
CASSQRAGYNEQFF
TGTGCCAGCAGCCAGAGAGCCGGCTACAATGAGCAGTTCTTC
>.|TRBV2|few|TRBJ1-1
CASSDSPRAFF
TGTGCCAGCAGTGACTCCCCTCGGGCTTTCTTT
>TRBD2|TRBV4-1|.|TRBJ2-5
CASSQGTSGVETQYF
TGCGCCAGCAGCCAAGGGACTAGCGGGGTTGAGACCCAGTACTTC
>.|TRBV19|.|TRBJ1-6
CASSIGTGIINSPLHF
TGTGCCAGTAGTATTGGTACAGGTATAATAAATTCACCCCTCCACTTT
>.|TRBV19|few|TRBJ1-5
CASSIDGGGPQHF
TGTGCCAGTAGTATAGACGGCGGAGGGCCCCAGCATTTT
>.|TRBV19|.|TRBJ1-3
CASSSSGSGNTIYF
TGTGCCAGTAGTAGTTCGGGCTCTGGAAACACCATATATTTT
>.|TRBV28|.|TRBJ1-1
CASSDQGKVEAFF
TGTGCCAGCAGTGATCAGGGGAAAGTTGAAGCTTTCTTT
>.|TRBV3-1/TRBV3-2|.|TRBJ1-2
CASSQVGGYGYTF
TGTGCCAGCAGCCAAGTGGGGGGTTATGGCTACACCTTC
>TRBD2|TRBV9|.|TRBJ2-3
CASSPGGAKDTQYF
TGTGCCAGCAGCCCGGGGGGGGCGAAAGATACGCAGTATTTT
>TRBD1|TRBV12-5|once|TRBJ2-1
CASGPGTGLIDEQFF
TGTGCTAGTGGTCCCGGGACAGGGCTGATCGATGAGCAGTTCTTC